Given below is one TCR beta chain in context. The data were obtained in a study of PD-L1 blockade in urothelial cancer. CDR3 size: 17 residues. After removal of 6 bases from V and 0 bases from J, the junction contained 11 bases not matched to a gene. Germline V gene sequence: CDR1 SNHLY, CDR2 FYNNEI. Repertoires were generated with immunoSEQ multiplex PCR, while TCRdb's copy carries only in-frame clones and drops some. The sample carries 70,000 or so clones, roughly 84% recorded once. The sequence was collected from a man aged 70 or older with urothelial cancer. The sample consisted of PBMCs, taken around atezolizumab (anti-PD-L1) treatment. This chain connects TRBV2 to TRBJ2-5, with 9 bases identical to TRBD2. The DNA of the CDR3 is TGTGCCAGCAGCCGCCGGGGTAGCGGGGGCCACCAAGAGACCCAGTACTTC. Translating it yields CASSRRGSGGHQETQYF.